The 23 T cell receptor beta chains given below trace back to one sample, sequenced in a study of blood T cell repertoires in COVID-19. Assay: immunoSEQ multiplex PCR; the TCRdb copy retains only in-frame clones and omits some. The data contain roughly 75,000 clones, about 74% of them singletons. Sequencing was done on a sample of peripheral blood. The receptor set was obtained from a human donor with acute or convalescent COVID-19. The donor label of this sample is uncertain.

The chain recombines TRBV12-3 or TRBV12-4 with TRBJ2-1, with 8 bases that match TRBD2. With 5 bases clipped from V and 9 bases from J, the junction kept 3 bases outside the gene matches. The length of the CDR3 is 12 residues. CDR3 nucleotides: TGTGCCAGCAGTCGGACTAGCTTTGAGCAGTTCTTC. Translation: CASSRTSFEQFF.

This chain links TRBV5-1 with TRBJ1-2; D remains unclear. V lost 0 bases to trimming and J lost 1 base, with 4 bases between them. Germline CDR1 is SGHRS and CDR2 is YFSETQ. This CDR3 is 13 amino acids long. CDR3 DNA: TGCGCCAGCAGCTTGGACAATAACTATGGCTACACCTTC. This translates into CASSLDNNYGYTF.

This chain links TRBV10-3 with TRBJ2-3; 8 bases map to TRBD2. The germline CDR1 and CDR2 sequences are ENHRY and SYGVKD. J was trimmed by 5 bases and V by 8 bases; bases with no gene match: 6. The CDR3 has 13 residues. CDR3: CAISSGRGDTQYF. DNA of the CDR3: TGTGCCATCTCCAGCGGGAGAGGAGATACGCAGTATTTT.

The chain uses TRBV25-1 and TRBJ1-5; possibly TRBD1 for D (6 bases). This CDR3 has 14 residues. Germline assignment: CDR1 MGHDK and CDR2 SYGVNS. CDR3 sequence (DNA): TGTGCACAGCGGGGGGGGGCGCTGAGGGAGCCCCAGCATTTT. Protein product: CAQRGGALREPQHF. The variable domain in full, with the rest retrieved from reference TRBV25-1 and TRBJ1-5, is EADIYQTPRYLVIGTGKKITLECSQTMGHDKMYWYQQDPGMELHLIHYSYGVNSTEKGDLSSESTVSRIRTEHFPLTLESARPSHTSQYLCAQRGGALREPQHFGDGTRLSIL.

The rearrangement joins TRBV28 to TRBJ1-2; 8 bases fit TRBD1. Germline V lookup: CDR1 MDHEN, CDR2 SYDVKM. This CDR3 contains 12 residues. V lost 6 bases to trimming and J lost 8 bases; unmatched junction nucleotides: 5. In DNA form, the CDR3 reads TGTGCCAGCAGGCAGGGGGCCCAGGGCTACACCTTC. Translated: CASRQGAQGYTF.

This clone turned up a few times. The CDR3 is CATSDPSLSNQPQHF. The CDR3 region has the DNA TGTGCCACCAGTGATCCGTCACTGAGCAATCAGCCCCAGCATTTT. The J gene is TRBJ1-5, the V gene TRBV24-1; the D is unclear. CDR1 and CDR2 (germline): KGHDR, SFDVKD. This CDR3 comprises 15 residues. V lost 3 bases, J lost 1 base, and 9 bases lay in between.

The V call is TRBV4-2, the J call TRBJ2-3; the D gene is possibly TRBD1 (6 bases). The CDR3 is 19 residues long. Trimming shortened V by 5 bases and J by 7 bases, and 31 bases separated the two germline ends. The germline V gene has CDR1 LGHNA and CDR2 YNFKEQ. The CDR3 reads CASSTHQPTGRSEGHTQYF. In nucleotides, the CDR3 is TGTGCCAGCAGCACCCACCAGCCGACAGGCCGCTCTGAGGGGCATACGCAGTATTTT.

This clone was counted a few times. The J gene is TRBJ1-5, the V gene TRBV29-1; D gene unclear. Trimming left V 4 bases short and J 0 bases short, with 10 bases between. Germline values: CDR1 SQVTM, CDR2 ANQGSEA. The CDR3 spans 14 residues. The CDR3 DNA reads TGCAGCGTTGCCTCATCACATAGCAATCAGCCCCAGCATTTT. This sequence encodes CSVASSHSNQPQHF. Full variable domain (outside the CDR3, taken from reference TRBV29-1 and TRBJ1-5): SAVISQKPSRDICQRGTSLTIQCQVDSQVTMMFWYRQQPGQSLTLIATANQGSEATYESGFVIDKFPISRPNLTFSTLTVSNMSPEDSSIYLCSVASSHSNQPQHFGDGTRLSIL.

The V call is TRBV7-8, the J call TRBJ2-2, with TRBD2 as a possible D gene (5 bases). This CDR3 comprises 16 residues. Trimming shortened V by 4 bases and J by 6 bases, and 18 bases separated the two germline ends. Looked up from germline, CDR1 is SGHVS and CDR2 is FQNEAQ. CDR3 DNA sequence: TGTGCCAGCAGCTACTTTAGTAGAGGGAATTCCGGGGAGCTGTTTTTT. It specifies CASSYFSRGNSGELFF.

This chain links TRBV10-3 with TRBJ2-3; D is uncertain. The CDR3 consists of 14 residues. Germline loops: CDR1 ENHRY, CDR2 SYGVKD. V lost 0 bases to trimming and J lost 4 bases, with 8 bases between them. CDR3 DNA sequence: TGTGCCATCAGTGAGTCCGACCGGGCAGATACGCAGTATTTT. Translation gives CAISESDRADTQYF.

The chain employs TRBV23-1 and TRBJ1-1; weak D call: TRBD1 (6 bases). TRBV23-1 is sorted into the ORF group, with uncertain function. There are 16 residues in the CDR3. V was clipped by 0 bases and J by 1 base, with 12 bases between them. The CDR3 sequence is CASSQSGAGENTEAFF. In DNA form, the CDR3 reads TGCGCCAGCAGTCAATCTGGGGCAGGGGAGAACACTGAAGCTTTCTTT.

The rearrangement uses TRBV28 and TRBJ2-1; TRBD2 is a possible D gene (5 bases). The CDR3 totals 16 residues. Germline loops: CDR1 MDHEN, CDR2 SYDVKM. Trimming cost V 6 bases and J 2 bases, with 17 bases left between them. The CDR3 sequence is CASSTRPVSAYNEQFF. The CDR3 DNA sequence: TGTGCCAGCAGCACAAGACCAGTTAGCGCCTACAATGAGCAGTTCTTC.

V is TRBV11-1 and J is TRBJ2-3; D is possibly TRBD1 (6 bases). The CDR3 runs to 16 residues. Germline V CDR1 and CDR2: SGHAT, FQDESV (reference sequence). V lost 5 bases to trimming and J lost 5 bases, with 20 bases between them. This CDR3 reads CASSPHLGGREDTQYF. CDR3 in DNA: TGTGCCAGCAGCCCCCACCTTGGGGGCCGTGAAGATACGCAGTATTTT.

The rearrangement links TRBV20-1 to TRBJ1-2; no firm D call. The germline gives CDR1 DFQATT, CDR2 SNEGSKA (reference sequence). V dropped 5 bases and J dropped 4 bases, with 5 bases sitting between them. The CDR3 length is 10 residues. The chain's CDR3 is CSAPVYGYTF. Here the CDR3 DNA reads TGCAGTGCTCCGGTCTATGGCTACACCTTC.

The chain joins TRBV6-6 to TRBJ1-2, with a tentative D call TRBD1 (5 bases). Trimming stripped 0 bases from V and 3 bases from J, with 8 bases between. Germline V gene lookup returns CDR1 MNHNY and CDR2 SVGAGI (reference sequence). The length of the CDR3 is 14 residues. The CDR3 loop is CASSYSGADYGYTF. CDR3 nucleotide sequence: TGTGCCAGCAGTTACTCTGGGGCCGACTATGGCTACACCTTC.

This chain uses TRBV6-5 with TRBJ2-7; weak D call: TRBD1 (6 bases). Germline CDR1 reads MNHEY; CDR2 reads SVGAGI. The CDR3 covers 13 residues. Deletions cut 7 bases from V and 7 bases from J, with 17 bases between. CDR3 sequence: CASTDSAPREQYV. The CDR3 DNA is TGTGCCAGCACGGACAGCGCGCCACGAGAGCAGTACGTC.

V gene TRBV7-8 combines with J gene TRBJ1-5, with TRBD1 as a possible D gene (5 bases). CDR1 and CDR2 from the germline V gene are SGHVS and FQNEAQ. Trimming stripped 3 bases from V and 1 base from J, with 13 bases between. The CDR3 is 16 amino acids. CDR3 sequence (DNA): TGTGCCAGCAGCTTCGGGGGGAGGGTCAGCAATCAGCCCCAGCATTTT. Its translation is CASSFGGRVSNQPQHF.

This clone was recorded once. The rearrangement links TRBV29-1 to TRBJ2-3; the D is unclear. Germline V CDR1 and CDR2: SQVTM, ANQGSEA. Trimming cost V 8 bases and J 7 bases, with 13 bases left between them. CDR3 size: 11 residues. CDR3 DNA sequence: TGCAGCACCAAGCTAGAAAATACGCAGTATTTT. Translating gives CSTKLENTQYF.

The chain joins TRBV19 to TRBJ1-5, with D possibly matching TRBD1 (5 bases). CDR1 and CDR2 from the germline V gene are LNHDA and SQIVND (reference sequence). This CDR3 region has 13 residues. Trimming took off 7 bases at V and 4 bases at J, with 11 bases between the two ends. CDR3 DNA sequence: TGTGCCAGTATGTTGGGGGGAAATCAGCCCCAGCATTTT. Translation: CASMLGGNQPQHF.

This chain links TRBV7-2 with TRBJ2-5, with 9 bases aligning to TRBD2. CDR1 is SGHTA and CDR2 is FQGNSA in the germline V gene. V gave up 7 bases and J gave up 4 bases; unmatched junction bases: 13. The CDR3 length is 16 residues. In DNA form, the CDR3 reads TGTGCCAGCATCACAAGGGCTAGCGGGGTACTAGAGACCCAGTACTTC. This gives the protein CASITRASGVLETQYF.

The rearrangement joins TRBV7-9 to TRBJ1-2; 7 nucleotides line up with TRBD1. This CDR3 is 14 amino acids long. V gave up 5 bases and J gave up 7 bases; unmatched junction bases: 10. Germline CDR1 is SEHNR and CDR2 is FQNEAQ (reference sequence). The CDR3 region has the DNA TGTGCCAGCAGCGCTGCTACAGGGGCAGGTGGCTACACCTTC. Protein product: CASSAATGAGGYTF.

The V gene is TRBV2, the J gene TRBJ1-2; D is unclear. V dropped 6 bases and J dropped 4 bases, with 12 bases sitting between them. The CDR3 spans 13 residues. The germline V gene encodes CDR1 SNHLY and CDR2 FYNNEI. CDR3 sequence reads: CASSQRAVYGYTF. The CDR3 DNA is TGTGCCAGCAGCCAGCGGGCAGTCTATGGCTACACCTTC.

The chain joins TRBV11-1 to TRBJ1-1; 7 bases agree with TRBD1. The CDR3 has 16 amino acids. Germline CDR1 SGHAT, CDR2 FQDESV (reference sequence). V dropped 6 bases and J dropped 0; count of bases not matched to a gene: 10. DNA of the CDR3: TGTGCCAGCAGGGCCGGGACAGTGAACATGAACACTGAAGCTTTCTTT. Its translation: CASRAGTVNMNTEAFF.